This T cell receptor (beta chain) was captured by sequencing in a study of blood T cell repertoires in COVID-19. Turning to the study itself: Acute-phase and convalescent COVID-19 samples originated in the United States, Italy and Spain. From T cells, B-cell-depleted T cells, or PBMCs came the material, which was cDNA or gDNA.

Per the original methods: From reference gene primer amplification, estimates of nucleated cell counts were derived. Profiling relied on immunoSEQ multiplex PCR, and the TCRdb table lists in-frame clones only, not all of them. Clone size and the V and J calls come from that table; the DNA yielded D and trimming. The sample has tens of thousands of clones, roughly 80% seen once. There are a few counts of this clone. The CDR3 extends over 12 amino acids. Germline CDR1 is LGHDT and CDR2 is YNNKEL (reference sequence). Deletions cut 0 bases from V and 10 bases from J, with 9 bases between. The chain employs TRBV3-1 (or the pseudogene TRBV3-2) and TRBJ1-1, with D unresolved. The sequenced material came from peripheral blood. This clonotype originated in a man between 70 and 80 years old who had recovered from COVID-19. As DNA, the CDR3 is TGTGCCAGCAGCCAAGATACGCGTAGAGCTTTCTTT. Amino acid sequence: CASSQDTRRAFF.